This T cell receptor (beta chain) was obtained from a study of Graves' ophthalmopathy and Graves' hyperthyroidism. Study summary: Samples of peripheral blood were obtained at initial diagnosis, prior to treatment of any kind.

This clonotype was observed many times. Its antigen is not identified. RNA transcripts were the template, and TCR beta CDR3 regions were amplified from them. First-round RT-PCR employed HTBI primers, with a second-round multiplex PCR after it. TCRdb reanalysed the multiplex PCR reads using MiXCR and keeps one entry per CDR3 protein. This sample has 600,000 to 700,000 distinct CDR3 sequences; about two fifths occur once, and the top ten carry 3% to 3.5%. Study results and caveats: With a specificity of roughly 72% and a sensitivity of approximately 68%, the model predicted ophthalmopathy progression. Using 13 signatures, a model distinguished ophthalmopathy from stable hyperthyroidism, reaching roughly 90% sensitivity and 81.08% specificity.

The CDR3 covers 14 residues. From germline, CDR1 is ENHRY and CDR2 SYGVKD. J was trimmed by 1 base and V by 4 bases; bases with no gene match: 3. Sequencing used peripheral blood. The chain combines TRBV10-3 with TRBJ2-7; 8 nucleotides match TRBD2. The sequence came from an adult man with Graves' ophthalmopathy. The CDR3 loop reads CAISATSGSYEQYF. Here the CDR3 DNA reads TGTGCCATCAGTGCTACTAGCGGATCCTACGAGCAGTACTTC.